The table lists the clone carrying this TCR beta chain with many counts. Its antigen remains unidentified. J lost 0 bases, V lost 3 bases, and 14 bases had no gene match. CDR1 and CDR2 from the germline V gene are DFQATT and SNEGSKA (reference sequence). This CDR3 region has 19 residues. The source of the sample is a study of metastatic and nonmetastatic thyroid tumors. Overall study context: Across blood and tumor or nodule tissue, repertoires from malignant and benign thyroid patients were compared with one another.

Study-level results: Malignant thyroid tumors reportedly had TCR beta diversity that was significantly higher than in benign nodules, in blood and tumor.

Prior to thyroid surgery, none of the patients had received any treatment. Original methodology: The authors used CDR3 differences across clinicopathological groups to build a distant-metastasis classifier for papillary thyroid cancer. From the PCR reads, TCRdb re-called clones with MiXCR. The V and J calls and clone size come from TCRdb's table, not from the authors' own analysis. Of tens of thousands of clones listed, 14% were seen once; the top ten hold about 6.5%. Sequenced input: blood. The V call is TRBV20-1, the J call TRBJ2-3, with TRBD1 identical over 11 bases. The receptor comes from a male donor with papillary thyroid cancer or a benign thyroid nodule (not recorded which). Some clones in this sample may be carry-over from other donors' samples. The CDR3 DNA sequence: TGCAGTGCTAGGTCCTCCGGGACAGGGGGATCTACTAGCACAGATACGCAGTATTTT. Encoded protein: CSARSSGTGGSTSTDTQYF.